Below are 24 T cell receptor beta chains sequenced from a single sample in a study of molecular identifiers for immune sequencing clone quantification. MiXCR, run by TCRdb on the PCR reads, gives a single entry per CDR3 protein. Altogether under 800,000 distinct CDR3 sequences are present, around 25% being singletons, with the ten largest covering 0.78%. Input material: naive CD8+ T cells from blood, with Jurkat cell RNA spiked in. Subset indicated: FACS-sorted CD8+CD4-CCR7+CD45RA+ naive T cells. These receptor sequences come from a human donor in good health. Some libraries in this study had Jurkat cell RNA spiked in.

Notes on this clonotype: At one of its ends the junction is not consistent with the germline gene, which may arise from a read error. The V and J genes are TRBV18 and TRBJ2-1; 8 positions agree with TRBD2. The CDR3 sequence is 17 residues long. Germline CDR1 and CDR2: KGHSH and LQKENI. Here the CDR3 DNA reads TGTGCCGGCTCACCCCTTCTAGGGCGGGGGGCTATCTGGGAGCAGTTCTTC. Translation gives CAGSPLLGRGAIWEQFF.

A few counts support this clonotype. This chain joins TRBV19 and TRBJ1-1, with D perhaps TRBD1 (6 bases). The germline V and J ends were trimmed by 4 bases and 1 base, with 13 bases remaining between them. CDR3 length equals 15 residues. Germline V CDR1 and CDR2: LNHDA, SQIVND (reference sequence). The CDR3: CASSNAGAPNTEAFF. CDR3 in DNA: TGTGCCAGTAGTAATGCAGGGGCCCCGAACACTGAAGCTTTCTTT.

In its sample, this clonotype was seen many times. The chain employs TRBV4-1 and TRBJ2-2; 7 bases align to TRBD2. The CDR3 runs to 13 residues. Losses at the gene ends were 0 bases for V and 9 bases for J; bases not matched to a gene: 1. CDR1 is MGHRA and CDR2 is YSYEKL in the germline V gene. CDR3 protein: CASSQELAWELFF. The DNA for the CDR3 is TGCGCCAGCAGCCAAGAACTAGCGTGGGAGCTGTTTTTT.

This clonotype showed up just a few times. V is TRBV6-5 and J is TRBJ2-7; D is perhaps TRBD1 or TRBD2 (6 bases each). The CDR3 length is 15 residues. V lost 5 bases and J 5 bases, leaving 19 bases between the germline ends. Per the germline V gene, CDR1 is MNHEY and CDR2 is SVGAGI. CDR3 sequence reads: CASSDPWGAHHEQYF. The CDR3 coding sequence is TGTGCCAGCAGTGACCCCTGGGGGGCCCACCACGAGCAGTACTTC.

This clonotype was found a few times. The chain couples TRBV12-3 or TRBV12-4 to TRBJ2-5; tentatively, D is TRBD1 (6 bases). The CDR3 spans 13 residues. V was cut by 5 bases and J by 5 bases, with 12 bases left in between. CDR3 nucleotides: TGTGCCAGCAGTACCCACAGGGAGGAGACCCAGTACTTC. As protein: CASSTHREETQYF.

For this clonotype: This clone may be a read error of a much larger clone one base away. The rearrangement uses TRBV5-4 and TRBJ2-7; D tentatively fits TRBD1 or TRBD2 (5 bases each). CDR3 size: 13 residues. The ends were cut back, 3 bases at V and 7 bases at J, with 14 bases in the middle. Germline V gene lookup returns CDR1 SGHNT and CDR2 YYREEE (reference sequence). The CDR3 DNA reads TGTGCCAGCAGCTCGGGGCAGGATTTTGAGCAGTACTTC. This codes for CASSSGQDFEQYF.

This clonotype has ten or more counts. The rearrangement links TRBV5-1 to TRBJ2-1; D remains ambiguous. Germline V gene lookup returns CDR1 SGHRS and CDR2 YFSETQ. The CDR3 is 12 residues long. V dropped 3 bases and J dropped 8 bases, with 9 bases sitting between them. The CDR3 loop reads CASSSKGDEQFF. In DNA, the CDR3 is TGCGCCAGCAGCTCCAAAGGAGATGAGCAGTTCTTC.

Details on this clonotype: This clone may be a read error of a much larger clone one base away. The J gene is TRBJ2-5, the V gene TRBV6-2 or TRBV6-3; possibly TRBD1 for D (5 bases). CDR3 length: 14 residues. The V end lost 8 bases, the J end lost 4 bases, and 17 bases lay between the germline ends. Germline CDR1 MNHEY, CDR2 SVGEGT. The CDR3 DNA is TGTGCCAGCGGCCCAGCGCAGGGTTCAGAGACCCAGTACTTC. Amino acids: CASGPAQGSETQYF.

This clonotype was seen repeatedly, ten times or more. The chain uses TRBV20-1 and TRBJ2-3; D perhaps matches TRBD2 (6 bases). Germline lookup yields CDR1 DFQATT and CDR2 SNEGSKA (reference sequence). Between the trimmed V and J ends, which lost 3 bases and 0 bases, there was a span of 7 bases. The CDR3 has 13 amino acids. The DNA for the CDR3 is TGCAGTGCTAGGGAGGGTAGCACAGATACGCAGTATTTT. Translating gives CSAREGSTDTQYF.

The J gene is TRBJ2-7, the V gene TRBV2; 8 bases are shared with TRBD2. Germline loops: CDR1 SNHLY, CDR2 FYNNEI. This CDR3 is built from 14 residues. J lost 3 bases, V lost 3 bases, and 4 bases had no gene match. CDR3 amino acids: CASSDPAGDYEQYF. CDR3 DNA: TGTGCCAGCAGTGACCCAGCGGGGGACTACGAGCAGTACTTC.

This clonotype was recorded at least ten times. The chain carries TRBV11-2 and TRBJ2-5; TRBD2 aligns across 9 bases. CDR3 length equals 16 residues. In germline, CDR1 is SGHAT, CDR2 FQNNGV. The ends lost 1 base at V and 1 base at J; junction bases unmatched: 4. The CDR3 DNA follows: TGTGCCAGCAGCTTAGGTAGCGGGAGTCTCCAAGAGACCCAGTACTTC. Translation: CASSLGSGSLQETQYF. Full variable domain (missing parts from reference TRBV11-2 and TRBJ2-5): EAGVAQSPRYKIIEKRQSVAFWCNPISGHATLYWYQQILGQGPKLLIQFQNNGVVDDSQLPKDRFSAERLKGVDSTLKIQPAKLEDSAVYLCASSLGSGSLQETQYFGPGTRLLVL.

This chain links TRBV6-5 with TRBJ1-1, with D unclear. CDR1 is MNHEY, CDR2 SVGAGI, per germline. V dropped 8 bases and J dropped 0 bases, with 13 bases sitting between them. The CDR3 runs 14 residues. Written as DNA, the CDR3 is TGTGCCAGCGGTCCTGTACACTTGAACACTGAAGCTTTCTTT. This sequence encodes CASGPVHLNTEAFF.

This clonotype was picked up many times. The CDR3: CASSIETSIQYF. DNA of the CDR3: TGTGCCAGTAGTATAGAAACATCCATTCAGTACTTC. The chain joins TRBV19 to TRBJ2-4; D is unclear. Trimming cost V 0 bases and J 9 bases, with 6 bases left between them. CDR3 length: 12 residues. Germline CDR1 reads LNHDA; CDR2 reads SQIVND (reference sequence). Full variable domain (outside the CDR3, taken from reference TRBV19 and TRBJ2-4): DGGITQSPKYLFRKEGQNVTLSCEQNLNHDAMYWYRQDPGQGLRLIYYSQIVNDFQKGDIAEGYSVSREKKESFPLTVTSAQKNPTAFYLCASSIETSIQYFGAGTRLSVL.

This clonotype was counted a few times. CDR3 residues: CASSQEYQGAYGYTF. DNA for the CDR3: TGCGCCAGCAGCCAAGAATATCAGGGGGCCTATGGCTACACCTTC. The chain carries TRBV4-3 and TRBJ1-2, with 8 bases identical to TRBD1. CDR1 and CDR2 from the germline V gene are LGHNA and YSLEER. The junction had 4 bases not matched to a gene; V was cut back by 0 bases and J by 4 bases. The CDR3 runs to 15 residues.

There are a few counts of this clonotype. This CDR3 is CATAGQGDYEQYF. As DNA, the CDR3 is TGTGCCACCGCCGGGCAGGGTGACTACGAGCAGTACTTC. V and J are TRBV2 and TRBJ2-7, with D tentatively TRBD1 (5 bases). Trimming shortened V by 10 bases and J by 3 bases, and 16 bases separated the two germline ends. This CDR3 contains 13 residues. In germline, CDR1 is SNHLY, CDR2 FYNNEI.

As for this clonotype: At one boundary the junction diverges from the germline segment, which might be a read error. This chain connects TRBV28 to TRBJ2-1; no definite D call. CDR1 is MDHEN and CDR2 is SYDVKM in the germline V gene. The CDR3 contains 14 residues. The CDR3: CASSFTANNNEQSF. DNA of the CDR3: TGTGCCAGCAGTTTCACAGCCAATAACAATGAGCAGTCCTTC.

CDR3 amino acids: CSALSGVEQYF. The CDR3 DNA follows: TGCAGTGCCCTCTCCGGGGTTGAGCAGTACTTC. The rearrangement uses TRBV20-1 and TRBJ2-7, with a possible D match to TRBD2 (5 bases). The CDR3 sequence is 11 residues long. Trimming took off 6 bases at V and 7 bases at J, with 13 bases between the two ends. Germline CDR1 reads DFQATT; CDR2 reads SNEGSKA (reference sequence).

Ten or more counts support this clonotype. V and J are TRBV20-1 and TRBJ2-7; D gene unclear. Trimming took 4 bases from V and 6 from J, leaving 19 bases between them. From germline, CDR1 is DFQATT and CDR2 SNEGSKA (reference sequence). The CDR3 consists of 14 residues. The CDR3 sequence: CSATPKQWPLEQYF. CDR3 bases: TGCAGTGCTACACCCAAACAGTGGCCCCTCGAGCAGTACTTC.

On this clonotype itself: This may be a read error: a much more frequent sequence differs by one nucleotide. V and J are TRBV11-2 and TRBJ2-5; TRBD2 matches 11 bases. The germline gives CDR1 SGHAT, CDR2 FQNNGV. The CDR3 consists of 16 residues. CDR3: CASSSVGLADQETQDF. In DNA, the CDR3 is TGTGCCAGCAGCTCCGTGGGACTAGCGGACCAAGAGACCCAGGACTTC.

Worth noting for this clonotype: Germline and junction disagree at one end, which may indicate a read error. The CDR3 DNA follows: TGTGCCAGCAGCTTAGTGGCGGCTTCCTACAATGAGCGGTTCTTC. As protein: CASSLVAASYNERFF. The rearrangement uses TRBV7-9 and TRBJ2-1, with no clear D. Germline V gene data show CDR1 as SEHNR and CDR2 as FQNEAQ (reference sequence). The CDR3 contains 15 residues.

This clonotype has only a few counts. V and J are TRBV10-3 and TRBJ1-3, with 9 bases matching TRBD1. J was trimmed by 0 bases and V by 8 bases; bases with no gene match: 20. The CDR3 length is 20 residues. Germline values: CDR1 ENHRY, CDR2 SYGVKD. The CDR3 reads CAIRIAPGTGNAPSGNTIYF. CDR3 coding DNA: TGTGCCATCCGAATTGCTCCCGGGACAGGGAATGCTCCCTCTGGAAACACCATATATTTT.

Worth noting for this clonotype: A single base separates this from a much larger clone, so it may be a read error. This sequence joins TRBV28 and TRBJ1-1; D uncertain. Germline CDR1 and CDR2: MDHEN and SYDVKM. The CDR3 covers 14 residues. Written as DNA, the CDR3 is TGTGCCAGCAGTTTTCGTGTGGGTACCACTGAAGCTCTCTTT. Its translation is CASSFRVGTTEALF.

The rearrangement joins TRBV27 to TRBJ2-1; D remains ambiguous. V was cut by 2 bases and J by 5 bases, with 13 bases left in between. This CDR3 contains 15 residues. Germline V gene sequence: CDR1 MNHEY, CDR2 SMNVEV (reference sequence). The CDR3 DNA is TGTGCCAGCAGTTTAGGATTCGGCAAGCACAATGAGCAGTTCTTC. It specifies CASSLGFGKHNEQFF.

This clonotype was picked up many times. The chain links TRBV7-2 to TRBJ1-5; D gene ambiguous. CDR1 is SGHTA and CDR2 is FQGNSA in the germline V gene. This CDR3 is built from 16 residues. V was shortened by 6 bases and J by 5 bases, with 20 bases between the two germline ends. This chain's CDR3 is CASSPSWEGSYQPQHF. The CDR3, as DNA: TGTGCCAGCAGTCCTTCCTGGGAAGGTAGTTATCAGCCCCAGCATTTT.